One and the same sample provided the 27 T cell receptor beta chains below, sequenced in a study of blood T cell repertoires in COVID-19. TCRdb keeps only in-frame clones here, not all; method: immunoSEQ multiplex PCR. The repertoire holds 150,000 to 200,000 clones, 75% to 90% seen once, with roughly 2.9% in the top ten. Sequencing was done on a sample of peripheral blood. The receptors here all came from a woman aged 55 to 70 with acute or convalescent COVID-19.

The chain employs TRBV28 and TRBJ1-4; 9 nucleotides line up with TRBD1. The length of the CDR3 is 15 residues. V gave up 6 bases and J gave up 5 bases; unmatched junction bases: 7. Germline CDR1 reads MDHEN; CDR2 reads SYDVKM. CDR3 nucleotides: TGTGCCAGCAGGACAGGGGGTGGATTCAATGAAAAACTGTTTTTT. Its protein product is CASRTGGGFNEKLFF.

V usage is TRBV6-5 and J usage is TRBJ2-4; the D gene is possibly TRBD1 (7 bases). The V and J ends lost 6 bases and 8 bases respectively, with 17 bases between them. This CDR3 contains 14 residues. Germline CDR1 MNHEY, CDR2 SVGAGI. CDR3 in DNA: TGTGCCAGCAGACCCCAGGGGGGATTCGACATTCAGTACTTC. As protein: CASRPQGGFDIQYF.

DNA for the CDR3: TGTGCCAGCAGTACTACTTATGGCGAGCTTCACGAGCAGTACTTC. As protein: CASSTTYGELHEQYF. The genes are TRBV6-5 and TRBJ2-7, with no clear D. Germline loops: CDR1 MNHEY, CDR2 SVGAGI. This CDR3 is built from 15 residues. The V and J ends lost 5 bases and 5 bases respectively, with 19 bases between them.

DNA of the CDR3: TGTGCCAGCAGCCGACAGGGGGTTCTCACAGATACGCAGTATTTT. It codes for CASSRQGVLTDTQYF. V usage is TRBV25-1 and J usage is TRBJ2-3; 9 bases line up with TRBD1. V trimming: 6 bases; J trimming: 2 bases; junction bases outside the gene matches: 6. CDR1 is MGHDK and CDR2 is SYGVNS in the germline V gene. The CDR3 is 15 amino acids. The full variable domain, with the rest looked up from reference TRBV25-1 and TRBJ2-3, is EADIYQTPRYLVIGTGKKITLECSQTMGHDKMYWYQQDPGMELHLIHYSYGVNSTEKGDLSSESTVSRIRTEHFPLTLESARPSHTSQYLCASSRQGVLTDTQYFGPGTRLTVL.

The chain employs TRBV3-1 (or the pseudogene TRBV3-2) and TRBJ1-3; possibly TRBD1 for D (6 bases). V was shortened by 0 bases and J by 4 bases, with 10 bases between the two germline ends. This CDR3 comprises 15 residues. Germline lookup yields CDR1 LGHDT and CDR2 YNNKEL (reference sequence). CDR3 loop: CASSQEGGRGNTIYF. CDR3 nucleotides: TGTGCCAGCAGCCAAGAGGGGGGGCGAGGAAACACCATATATTTT.

CDR3 coding DNA: TGTGCCAGCAGCGTAGCTCCTAGCGGGCGGGCCACAGATACGCAGTATTTT. Translation gives CASSVAPSGRATDTQYF. The chain joins TRBV9 to TRBJ2-3, with 8 bases identical to TRBD2. CDR3 size: 17 residues. CDR1 and CDR2 (germline): SGDLS, YYNGEE. The trim removed 0 bases at V and 2 bases at J, leaving 8 bases unmatched.

V usage is TRBV27 and J usage is TRBJ1-2; weak D call: TRBD1 (6 bases). Trimming took 4 bases from V and 4 from J, leaving 13 bases between them. The germline gives CDR1 MNHEY, CDR2 SMNVEV (reference sequence). The CDR3 consists of 14 residues. The CDR3: CASSWGPLSYGYTF. The CDR3 region has the DNA TGTGCCAGCAGTTGGGGGCCCCTCTCCTATGGCTACACCTTC.

The chain couples TRBV6-4 to TRBJ1-6; D ambiguous. This CDR3 is 17 amino acids long. CDR1 MRHNA and CDR2 SNTAGT come from the germline V gene. The V and J ends lost 5 bases and 0 bases respectively, with 14 bases between them. CDR3 residues: CASSLEVRSSYNSPLHF. The CDR3 DNA reads as TGTGCCAGCAGTCTCGAGGTGAGGAGCTCCTATAATTCACCCCTCCACTTT.

The genes are TRBV5-1 and TRBJ1-1, with 7 bases identical to TRBD1. The CDR3 has 17 residues. Germline-derived CDR1 and CDR2 are SGHRS and YFSETQ. V lost 4 bases and J lost 1; bases outside the gene matches: 13. The CDR3 sequence is CASSQMDSWTGNTEAFF. The CDR3 DNA reads as TGCGCCAGCAGCCAGATGGACTCTTGGACAGGGAACACTGAAGCTTTCTTT. Complete variable domain (other parts from reference TRBV5-1 and TRBJ1-1): KAGVTQTPRYLIKTRGQQVTLSCSPISGHRSVSWYQQTPGQGLQFLFEYFSETQRNKGNFPGRFSGRQFSNSRSEMNVSTLELGDSALYLCASSQMDSWTGNTEAFFGQGTRLTVV.

This chain joins TRBV2 and TRBJ2-5; TRBD1 aligns across 7 bases. Germline-derived CDR1 and CDR2 are SNHLY and FYNNEI. J lost 2 bases, V lost 7 bases, and 4 bases had no gene match. The CDR3 consists of 13 residues. The CDR3 bases are TGTGCCAGCAAGGACAGGCATCAAGAGACCCAGTACTTC. Protein sequence: CASKDRHQETQYF.

The chain carries TRBV27 and TRBJ1-1; tentative D call: TRBD1 (5 bases). Trimming stripped 5 bases from V and 4 bases from J, with 14 bases between. The CDR3 contains 14 residues. Germline V gene data show CDR1 as MNHEY and CDR2 as SMNVEV (reference sequence). The CDR3 coding sequence is TGTGCCAGCAGTACGCCAGACAGACTCACTGAAGCTTTCTTT. Translating gives CASSTPDRLTEAFF.

This chain uses TRBV4-2 with TRBJ1-1, with no clear D. The CDR3 sequence is 14 residues long. V dropped 1 base and J dropped 1 base, with 7 bases sitting between them. Germline V gene lookup returns CDR1 LGHNA and CDR2 YNFKEQ. The CDR3 spells CASSQGRPNTEAFF. For the CDR3, the DNA is TGTGCCAGCAGCCAAGGCAGGCCGAACACTGAAGCTTTCTTT.

The chain combines TRBV10-3 with TRBJ2-7; 7 bases match TRBD1. Germline CDR1 and CDR2: ENHRY and SYGVKD. The junction had 4 bases not matched to a gene; V was cut back by 1 base and J by 4 bases. This CDR3 has 14 residues. CDR3 in amino acids: CAISEFGTVYEQYF. The CDR3, as DNA: TGTGCCATCAGTGAGTTTGGGACAGTATACGAGCAGTACTTC.

The rearrangement uses TRBV14 and TRBJ2-2; no reliable D call. V was shortened by 1 base and J by 5 bases, with 8 bases between the two germline ends. Germline CDR1 is SGHDN and CDR2 is FVKESK. The CDR3 runs 14 residues. The chain's CDR3 is CASSQVLSTGELFF. The CDR3 region has the DNA TGTGCCAGCAGCCAAGTCCTCAGTACCGGGGAGCTGTTTTTT.

The gene calls are TRBV6-5 and TRBJ2-3, with TRBD2 matching 11 bases. CDR1 is MNHEY and CDR2 is SVGAGI in the germline V gene. Trimming removed 8 bases from V and 2 bases from J; junction bases left unmatched: 6. The CDR3 contains 15 residues. The CDR3 spells CASPSSGGDTDTQYF. The CDR3 region has the DNA TGTGCCAGCCCGAGTAGCGGGGGGGACACAGATACGCAGTATTTT.

This chain connects TRBV28 to TRBJ2-3, with D perhaps matching TRBD2 (7 bases). Germline values: CDR1 MDHEN, CDR2 SYDVKM. Trimming removed 6 bases from V and 2 bases from J, with 15 bases in between. The CDR3 covers 15 residues. In DNA form, the CDR3 reads TGTGCCAGCAGCCAAACAGGGAGGGCCACAGATACGCAGTATTTT. Its protein product is CASSQTGRATDTQYF.

The rearrangement links TRBV19 to TRBJ2-2; D is ambiguous. V dropped 1 base and J dropped 5 bases, with 11 bases sitting between them. Germline V gives CDR1 LNHDA, CDR2 SQIVND (reference sequence). This CDR3 region has 15 residues. CDR3 nucleotide sequence: TGTGCCAGTAGTATAGTGAGGCGCCGGACCGGGGAGCTGTTTTTT. It yields the protein CASSIVRRRTGELFF.

The V gene is TRBV4-2, the J gene TRBJ1-4; D is perhaps TRBD1 (5 bases). Germline CDR1 reads LGHNA; CDR2 reads YNFKEQ. The CDR3 length is 17 residues. Trimming took 5 bases from V and 0 from J, leaving 16 bases between them. CDR3 nucleotides: TGTGCCAGCAGCACCCAGGGCACCATAGCAACTAATGAAAAACTGTTTTTT. This codes for CASSTQGTIATNEKLFF.

The chain carries TRBV19 and TRBJ1-2; 8 positions match TRBD1. J lost 7 bases, V lost 3 bases, and 4 bases had no gene match. This CDR3 has 13 residues. Germline V lookup: CDR1 LNHDA, CDR2 SQIVND (reference sequence). CDR3 loop: CASSIDRGSGYTF. Here the CDR3 DNA reads TGTGCCAGTAGTATCGACAGGGGAAGTGGCTACACCTTC.

The chain combines TRBV5-4 with TRBJ1-1, with D tentatively TRBD1 (6 bases). V was shortened by 4 bases and J by 3 bases, with 16 bases between the two germline ends. Germline CDR1 is SGHNT and CDR2 is YYREEE (reference sequence). This CDR3 is 15 amino acids long. As DNA, the CDR3 is TGTGCCAGCAGCCCGGGACACTCGGGCGACACTGAAGCTTTCTTT. Its translation: CASSPGHSGDTEAFF.

The chain uses TRBV7-2 and TRBJ1-5; the D gene is possibly TRBD1 (6 bases). Trimming removed 7 bases at V and 1 base at J, with 14 bases between. The CDR3 extends over 15 amino acids. Per germline, CDR1 SGHTA and CDR2 FQGNSA. The CDR3 reads CASTLQGLSNQPQHF. In DNA form, the CDR3 reads TGTGCCAGCACCCTACAGGGATTAAGCAATCAGCCCCAGCATTTT.

The chain recombines TRBV7-2 with TRBJ1-2; TRBD1 matches 11 bases. Germline V gene sequence: CDR1 SGHTA, CDR2 FQGNSA. Germline trimming cut 4 bases from V and 3 bases from J; bases unmatched to any gene: 4. CDR3 size: 15 residues. The CDR3 DNA is TGTGCCAGCAGCTCCCGGGACAGGGGGGACTATGGCTACACCTTC. Encoded protein: CASSSRDRGDYGYTF.

The chain recombines TRBV28 with TRBJ1-2, with D maybe TRBD1 (6 bases). The CDR3 is 13 residues long. Germline V gene sequence: CDR1 MDHEN, CDR2 SYDVKM. The germline V and J ends were trimmed by 10 bases and 4 bases, with 16 bases remaining between them. The CDR3 here is CATLLRGSYGYTF. The CDR3 DNA sequence: TGTGCCACCCTCCTCAGGGGTAGCTATGGCTACACCTTC.

The chain joins TRBV5-6 to TRBJ1-5, with D maybe TRBD1 (5 bases). Germline-derived CDR1 and CDR2 are SGHDT and YYEEEE. The CDR3 spans 15 residues. Trimming pared 0 bases from V and 2 bases from J, leaving 9 bases between. This CDR3 is CASSLEGFGNQPQHF. Written as DNA, the CDR3 is TGTGCCAGCAGCTTGGAGGGGTTCGGCAATCAGCCCCAGCATTTT.

This sequence joins TRBV4-3 and TRBJ2-3, with a possible D match to TRBD2 (6 bases). The germline CDR1 and CDR2 sequences are LGHNA and YSLEER. CDR3 length equals 14 residues. The V end was cut by 3 bases, the J end by 6 bases, with 13 bases between. The CDR3: CASSQGGLRDTQYF. The DNA for the CDR3 is TGCGCCAGCAGCCAGGGAGGTTTGCGGGATACGCAGTATTTT.

The chain uses TRBV18 and TRBJ1-2; perhaps TRBD1 as D (5 bases). The CDR3 loop spans 13 amino acids. Trimming cost V 4 bases and J 6 bases, with 12 bases left between them. Germline V gene data show CDR1 as KGHSH and CDR2 as LQKENI. The chain's CDR3 is CASSLREKDGYTF. CDR3 in DNA: TGTGCCAGCTCACTCAGGGAAAAGGATGGCTACACCTTC.

This clone occurred once. This sequence joins TRBV6-1 and TRBJ2-3; TRBD2 matches at 10 bases. V dropped 3 bases and J dropped 7; count of bases not matched to a gene: 13. This CDR3 is built from 17 residues. The germline V gene encodes CDR1 MNHNS and CDR2 SASEGT. CDR3 amino acids: CASSESMASGGRNTQYF. The CDR3 DNA follows: TGTGCCAGCAGTGAGTCCATGGCTAGCGGGGGTAGAAATACGCAGTATTTT.